These T cell receptor beta chains were read from a single sample in a study of human T cells and chemical hapten exposure. TCRdb called the RACE reads again in MiXCR, with one record for every CDR3 protein. The table has roughly 70,000 distinct CDR3 sequences, around 30% seen once. Specimen: whole blood, collected in connection with sensitization to the hapten diphenylcyclopropenone (DPC). The receptors stem from a middle-aged man with alopecia areata. Some clones in this sample may be carry-over from other donors' samples. Each CDR3 is given without its conserved first and last residue.

J gene: TRBJ2-1; V gene: TRBV20-1; CDR3 protein: SADMDRASVGSYNEQF
J gene: TRBJ1-6; V gene: TRBV12-3/TRBV12-4; CDR3 protein: ASSWTSNSPLH
J gene: TRBJ1-6; V gene: TRBV6-5; CDR3 protein: ASRTGAGVNSPLH
J gene: TRBJ1-5; V gene: TRBV12-3/TRBV12-4; CDR3 protein: ASTGTGGLNQPQH
J gene: TRBJ2-2; V gene: TRBV7-8; CDR3 protein: ASSYPGLAGGRTGELF
J gene: TRBJ2-2; V gene: TRBV5-4; CDR3 protein: ASSSAPGQGALTGELF
J gene: TRBJ1-1; V gene: TRBV28; CDR3 protein: ASSLGGVDTEAF
J gene: TRBJ2-7; V gene: TRBV7-2; CDR3 protein: ASSLEAYEQY
J gene: TRBJ2-7; V gene: TRBV7-9; CDR3 protein: ASSLDARGDYEQY
J gene: TRBJ2-3; V gene: TRBV7-2; CDR3 protein: ASSWTGALGDTQY
J gene: TRBJ1-6; V gene: TRBV20-1; CDR3 protein: SARDNRDYSPLH
J gene: TRBJ2-3; V gene: TRBV5-1; CDR3 protein: ASRIFTGGVGDTQY
J gene: TRBJ1-1; V gene: TRBV10-3; CDR3 protein: AISAIGQDTEAF
J gene: TRBJ1-1; V gene: TRBV5-1; CDR3 protein: ASSLGALDTEAF
J gene: TRBJ2-7; V gene: TRBV28; CDR3 protein: ASRGGSYEQY
J gene: TRBJ2-3; V gene: TRBV6-2/TRBV6-3; CDR3 protein: ASSTRTGFTDTQY
J gene: TRBJ2-3; V gene: TRBV12-3/TRBV12-4; CDR3 protein: ASSPYSGGTDTQY
J gene: TRBJ2-7; V gene: TRBV27; CDR3 protein: ASSFGPPGRLRYEQY
J gene: TRBJ2-7; V gene: TRBV10-2; CDR3 protein: ASSRDYEQY
J gene: TRBJ1-5; V gene: TRBV7-9; CDR3 protein: ASSSSIASNQPQH
J gene: TRBJ1-4; V gene: TRBV2; CDR3 protein: ASRNTGPNEKLF
J gene: TRBJ2-7; V gene: TRBV7-2; CDR3 protein: ASSFKGGGIYSYEQY
J gene: TRBJ2-4; V gene: TRBV20-1; CDR3 protein: SARERTGGENIQY
J gene: TRBJ2-3; V gene: TRBV27; CDR3 protein: ASTLRGGLGTDTQY
J gene: TRBJ1-5; V gene: TRBV27; CDR3 protein: ATSGAGGGNQPQH